Presented here are 8 T cell receptor beta chains from one specimen sequenced in a study of T cell responses to AZD1222 COVID-19 vaccine. Only in-frame clones appear in the TCRdb table, and some are missing; sequencing was by immunoSEQ multiplex PCR. Of some 120,000 clones in the sample, just over 90% are singletons; the top ten hold approximately 7.6%. Sequenced material: peripheral blood, taken on day 0 of AZD1222 vaccination. Receptor source: an adult in good health.

The genes are TRBV2 and TRBJ1-1, with a possible D match to TRBD1 (6 bases). V was trimmed by 7 bases and J by 5 bases, leaving 29 bases between them. The CDR3 has 18 amino acids. Looked up from germline, CDR1 is SNHLY and CDR2 is FYNNEI. The CDR3 region is CASKSERIDRLGGTEAFF. The DNA of the CDR3 is TGTGCCAGCAAGTCCGAACGGATCGACAGGCTTGGAGGGACTGAAGCTTTCTTT.

This chain links TRBV19 with TRBJ1-2; TRBD1 is a possible D gene (5 bases). Per germline, CDR1 LNHDA and CDR2 SQIVND (reference sequence). The CDR3 runs 13 residues. With 4 bases removed from V and 1 base from J, the gap between germline ends came to 7 bases. CDR3 coding DNA: TGTGCCAGTAGTAGGGACGGTAACTATGGCTACACCTTC. Amino acid sequence: CASSRDGNYGYTF.

This clone was recorded once. V and J are TRBV7-2 and TRBJ1-2, with no clear D. The CDR3 runs 15 residues. The V gene lost 3 bases and the J gene lost 0 bases, with 11 bases spanning the gap. Germline assignment: CDR1 SGHTA and CDR2 FQGNSA. The CDR3 loop reads CASSFPPTSNYGYTF. The CDR3 bases are TGTGCCAGCAGCTTCCCGCCGACATCTAACTATGGCTACACCTTC.

The chain employs TRBV5-5 and TRBJ2-5; TRBD2 matches 11 bases. This CDR3 has 20 amino acids. V was pared by 3 bases and J by 1 base, with 17 bases of the junction left unmatched. The germline gives CDR1 SGHKS, CDR2 YYEKEE (reference sequence). The DNA for the CDR3 is TGTGCCAGCAGCTCCTGGGGGGGAACTAGCGGGAGAGGGATCCAAGAGACCCAGTACTTC. Protein product: CASSSWGGTSGRGIQETQYF. Using reference TRBV5-5 and TRBJ2-5 for the parts outside the CDR3, the full variable domain is DAGVTQSPTHLIKTRGQQVTLRCSPISGHKSVSWYQQVLGQGPQFIFQYYEKEERGRGNFPDRFSARQFPNYSSELNVNALLLGDSALYLCASSSWGGTSGRGIQETQYFGPGTRLLVL.

The gene calls are TRBV30 and TRBJ2-1, with D unresolved. Germline loops: CDR1 GTSNPN, CDR2 SVGIG (reference sequence). CDR3 length: 12 residues. With 3 bases removed from V and 8 bases from J, the gap between germline ends came to 11 bases. This chain's CDR3 is CAWRGRRDEQFF. The CDR3 nucleotides read TGTGCCTGGAGAGGTCGGCGCGATGAGCAGTTCTTC.

The chain links TRBV9 to TRBJ1-1; D is perhaps TRBD1 (6 bases). Germline V gene data show CDR1 as SGDLS and CDR2 as YYNGEE. V was cut by 4 bases and J by 4 bases, with 17 bases left in between. The CDR3 consists of 15 residues. The CDR3 sequence is CASSPPGGGGTEAFF. The CDR3 DNA is TGTGCCAGCAGCCCACCGGGAGGGGGAGGCACTGAAGCTTTCTTT.

The genes are TRBV6-5 and TRBJ1-3; TRBD1 agrees at 9 bases. CDR1 MNHEY and CDR2 SVGAGI come from the germline V gene. The CDR3 has 16 amino acids. The V segment lost 1 base and the J segment 4 bases; nucleotides outside the gene matches: 5. CDR3 DNA: TGTGCCAGCAGTTACTTTGCCGGGACAGGGGGAAACACCATATATTTT. It yields the protein CASSYFAGTGGNTIYF.

The V call is TRBV9, the J call TRBJ1-1, with D possibly being TRBD1 (5 bases). With 3 bases removed from V and 6 bases from J, the gap between germline ends came to 15 bases. Germline lookup yields CDR1 SGDLS and CDR2 YYNGEE. This CDR3 is 14 amino acids long. The CDR3 sequence is CASSAGSGIAEAFF. Here the CDR3 DNA reads TGTGCCAGCAGCGCCGGTTCAGGGATCGCTGAAGCTTTCTTT. Filled out from reference TRBV9 and TRBJ1-1, the complete variable domain reads DSGVTQTPKHLITATGQRVTLRCSPRSGDLSVYWYQQSLDQGLQFLIQYYNGEERAKGNILERFSAQQFPDLHSELNLSSLELGDSALYFCASSAGSGIAEAFFGQGTRLTVV.